The sequence of this TCR beta chain was determined in a study of control samples from healthy donors and cancer patients. Profiled with immunoSEQ multiplex PCR; TCRdb holds only in-frame clones, not every one. This table has some 150,000 clones, under 95% appearing once. Trimming stripped 3 bases from V and 5 bases from J, with 12 bases between. Germline-derived CDR1 and CDR2 are GTSNPN and SVGIG (reference sequence). The CDR3 is 13 amino acids. The receptor comes from a man aged 18 to 30 in good health. The sequenced sample was blood. The rearrangement links TRBV30 to TRBJ2-3, with D unclear. The CDR3 sequence: CAWSARREDTQYF. The CDR3 DNA is TGTGCCTGGAGCGCCCGGCGTGAAGATACGCAGTATTTT.